In its sample, the clone carrying this T cell receptor beta chain was seen many times. There are 13 residues in the CDR3. From germline, CDR1 is MNHEY and CDR2 SMNVEV (reference sequence). V lost 1 base and J 2 bases, leaving 6 bases between the germline ends. The entry originates in a study of T cells in Graves' hyperthyroidism and ophthalmopathy. Study-level background: Peripheral blood was obtained at initial diagnosis, preceding any treatment.

The definition of stable Graves' hyperthyroidism was no ophthalmopathy progression within 18 months. Patients aged 18 to 65 had newly diagnosed hyperthyroidism that had lasted under 2 months. Over 8 ml fresh peripheral blood yielded the PBMCs. TCR beta CDR3 sequences were amplified from RNA transcripts. First-round RT-PCR with HTBI primers amplified the TCR CDR3 region. One entry per CDR3 protein results from TCRdb running MiXCR on the multiplex PCR reads. The table includes about 560,000 distinct CDR3 sequences, over 15% detected once. The chain recombines TRBV27 with TRBJ2-7; tentative D call: TRBD1 (6 bases). This clonotype was obtained from a woman aged 18-29 years with Graves' hyperthyroidism. The sequenced sample consisted of blood. This chain's CDR3 is CASSLYRAYEQYF. CDR3 DNA: TGTGCCAGCAGTTTATACAGGGCCTACGAGCAGTACTTC.